The clone carrying this T cell receptor (beta chain) turned up a few times. V lost 8 bases and J lost 3; bases outside the gene matches: 8. This CDR3 has 14 residues. Germline V CDR1 and CDR2: MDHEN, SYDVKM. The sample comes from a study of blood T cell repertoires in COVID-19. The overall study: Donors in the United States, Italy and Spain gave samples during acute or convalescent COVID-19. The analysed material was cDNA or gDNA that came from T cells, B-cell-depleted T cells, or PBMCs.

Original methodology: Amplification of reference gene primers provided the estimated nucleated cell counts. Sequencing used immunoSEQ multiplex PCR; TCRdb keeps in-frame clones, though not all of them. V and J calls and clone size follow that table, whereas D and trimming were derived from the DNA. The sample has about 140,000 clones; approximately 85% are singletons. This chain links TRBV28 with TRBJ2-7; TRBD1 agrees at 9 bases. The TCR originated in a woman older than 75 with acute or convalescent COVID-19. The sequenced sample consisted of peripheral blood. The DNA for the CDR3 is TGTGCCAGCGGGACGACAGGGGGTTACTACGAGCAGTACTTC. Protein product: CASGTTGGYYEQYF.